A single sample gave rise to the 20 T cell receptor beta chains below, sequenced in a study of beta chain features in type 1 diabetes. Investigators reverse transcribed all isolated RNA, so they sequenced expressed TCRB transcripts. Sequenced by immunoSEQ multiplex PCR; TCRdb stores in-frame clones only, minus some. Seen here are about 620,000 clones, roughly 16% observed once, and the top ten hold around 0.1%. Sequencing input: naive CD4+ T cells from blood. These receptors came from a man between 18 and 35 years old in good health.

There are a few counts of this clone. This chain joins TRBV18 and TRBJ2-1; D possibly uses TRBD1 or TRBD2 (5 bases each). V lost 4 bases to trimming and J lost 7 bases, with 20 bases between them. The CDR3 runs 16 residues. Germline V gene data show CDR1 as KGHSH and CDR2 as LQKENI. CDR3 protein: CASSRPTGPSGNEQFF. DNA of the CDR3: TGTGCCAGCTCACGACCAACAGGCCCTTCGGGAAATGAGCAGTTCTTC. Supplemented by reference TRBV18 and TRBJ2-1, the full variable domain reads NAGVMQNPRHLVRRRGQEARLRCSPMKGHSHVYWYRQLPEEGLKFMVYLQKENIIDESGMPKERFSAEFPKEGPSILRIQQVVRGDSAAYFCASSRPTGPSGNEQFFGPGTRLTVL.

The rearrangement uses TRBV29-1 and TRBJ1-2, with D tentatively TRBD1 (5 bases). The CDR3 is 13 amino acids. Per germline, CDR1 SQVTM and CDR2 ANQGSEA. V gave up 0 bases and J gave up 8 bases, with 13 bases separating them. The CDR3, as DNA: TGCAGCGTTGAAGAAAAAGGGGCAGGAGGCTACACCTTC. This sequence encodes CSVEEKGAGGYTF.

This clone was seen more than once but under ten times. J is TRBJ2-7 and V is TRBV25-1; D perhaps matches TRBD2 (5 bases). V was pared by 2 bases and J by 0 bases, with 14 bases between. This CDR3 spans 16 amino acids. Germline CDR1 MGHDK, CDR2 SYGVNS. CDR3 sequence reads: CASSERIRGYSYEQYF. DNA for the CDR3: TGTGCCAGCAGTGAACGTATTCGAGGGTACTCCTACGAGCAGTACTTC.

The genes are TRBV15 and TRBJ2-4; D is undetermined. V shed 0 bases and J shed 0 bases, with 6 bases lying between them. From germline, CDR1 is LNHNV and CDR2 YYDKDF (reference sequence). The CDR3 totals 15 residues. CDR3 DNA sequence: TGTGCCACCAGCAGAGAGGCGGTAGCCAAAAACATTCAGTACTTC. Encoded protein: CATSREAVAKNIQYF.

V gene TRBV7-2 combines with J gene TRBJ2-5; D is ambiguous. V lost 1 base and J lost 6, with 12 bases in between. From germline, CDR1 is SGHTA and CDR2 FQGNSA. The CDR3 length is 14 residues. This CDR3 is CASSLGVSTQTQYF. Here the CDR3 DNA reads TGTGCCAGCAGCTTAGGAGTTAGCACCCAGACCCAGTACTTC.

This clone has just a few counts. V is TRBV10-3 and J is TRBJ2-7, with D perhaps matching TRBD1 (5 bases). Trimming removed 8 bases from V and 5 bases from J, with 10 bases in between. Germline-derived CDR1 and CDR2 are ENHRY and SYGVKD. The CDR3 contains 11 residues. CDR3 region: CAIGAGHEQYF. Written as DNA, the CDR3 is TGTGCCATCGGGGCAGGGCACGAGCAGTACTTC.

In its sample, this clone was seen a few times. This chain links TRBV18 with TRBJ2-5, with D maybe TRBD1 (6 bases). V lost 3 bases and J 5 bases, leaving 16 bases between the germline ends. The germline V gene encodes CDR1 KGHSH and CDR2 LQKENI. The CDR3 loop spans 15 amino acids. For the CDR3, the DNA is TGTGCCAGCTCACCCGGGACACCAGGGCCTGAGACCCAGTACTTC. Translation gives CASSPGTPGPETQYF.

The table lists this clone with a few counts. V usage is TRBV4-2 and J usage is TRBJ2-1; tentative D call: TRBD2 (6 bases). The V gene lost 2 bases and the J gene lost 2 bases, with 13 bases spanning the gap. The CDR3 spans 16 residues. Germline loops: CDR1 LGHNA, CDR2 YNFKEQ. The CDR3 loop reads CASSQSPRETYNEQFF. The CDR3 DNA sequence: TGTGCCAGCAGCCAAAGCCCCCGGGAGACCTACAATGAGCAGTTCTTC.

The CDR3: CAISESGGAGKTQYF. In nucleotides, the CDR3 is TGTGCCATCAGTGAGTCGGGCGGGGCAGGAAAGACCCAGTACTTC. This chain links TRBV10-3 with TRBJ2-5; weak D call: TRBD2 (6 bases). The germline gives CDR1 ENHRY, CDR2 SYGVKD. This CDR3 is built from 15 residues. The ends were cut back, 0 bases at V and 6 bases at J, with 14 bases in the middle.

This clone came up a few times. This sequence joins TRBV7-2 and TRBJ2-1; D is uncertain. Germline CDR1 SGHTA, CDR2 FQGNSA. Trimming took off 5 bases at V and 5 bases at J, with 16 bases between the two ends. There are 15 residues in the CDR3. DNA for the CDR3: TGTGCCAGCAGCCACTTCCTCCTCTTCCACAATGAGCAGTTCTTC. This codes for CASSHFLLFHNEQFF.

Only a few counts were recorded for this clone. This chain connects TRBV13 to TRBJ2-7, with 8 bases lining up with TRBD2. Germline V gene sequence: CDR1 PRHDT, CDR2 FYEKMQ (reference sequence). CDR3 length equals 18 residues. The J segment lost 0 bases and the V segment lost 1 base, leaving 11 bases of the junction unmatched. CDR3 coding DNA: TGTGCCAGCAGCTTAGAATCCGGACTAGCATCCCGCTCCTACGAGCAGTACTTC. It codes for CASSLESGLASRSYEQYF. Full variable domain (missing parts from reference TRBV13 and TRBJ2-7): AAGVIQSPRHLIKEKRETATLKCYPIPRHDTVYWYQQGPGQDPQFLISFYEKMQSDKGSIPDRFSAQQFSDYHSELNMSSLELGDSALYFCASSLESGLASRSYEQYFGPGTRLTVT.

The chain links TRBV18 to TRBJ1-5; no clear D. CDR1 and CDR2 from the germline V gene are KGHSH and LQKENI. The CDR3 sequence is 16 residues long. Trimming stripped 2 bases from V and 2 bases from J, with 13 bases between. The CDR3 protein is CASSPNPTQGNQPQHF. CDR3 nucleotides: TGTGCCAGCTCACCAAATCCAACCCAGGGCAATCAGCCCCAGCATTTT.

The chain combines TRBV5-6 with TRBJ1-6; no clear D. There are 16 residues in the CDR3. From germline, CDR1 is SGHDT and CDR2 YYEEEE. Deletions cut 0 bases from V and 8 bases from J, with 15 bases between. The CDR3 bases are TGTGCCAGCAGCTTGGCCAACGGGTTCAGGTATTCACCCCTCCACTTT. As protein: CASSLANGFRYSPLHF.

This rearrangement joins TRBV7-9 to TRBJ2-3; D not resolved. Germline CDR1 reads SEHNR; CDR2 reads FQNEAQ (reference sequence). There are 15 residues in the CDR3. V shed 5 bases and J shed 1 base, with 13 bases lying between them. CDR3 loop: CASSTPGLGTDTQYF. For the CDR3, the DNA is TGTGCCAGCAGCACCCCCGGGTTAGGCACAGATACGCAGTATTTT.

This clone has a handful of counts. J is TRBJ1-2 and V is TRBV30; 8 nucleotides align to TRBD1. The CDR3 runs 12 residues. CDR1 GTSNPN and CDR2 SVGIG come from the germline V gene (reference sequence). The V and J ends lost 5 bases and 8 bases, in that order; junction bases with no gene match: 7. The CDR3 DNA reads as TGTGCCTGGGGGACAGGTTCTAGCGGCTACACCTTC. This codes for CAWGTGSSGYTF.

The CDR3 DNA follows: TGTGCCAGCAGCTTAGAAGGGCCTTATAGCAATCAGCCCCAGCATTTT. Amino acids: CASSLEGPYSNQPQHF. The chain is built from TRBV7-2 and TRBJ1-5; D is undetermined. This CDR3 spans 16 amino acids. Germline values: CDR1 SGHTA, CDR2 FQGNSA. V lost 1 base and J lost 0, with 10 bases in between.

In this sample, this clone turned up a few times. This chain links TRBV7-9 with TRBJ1-5; 8 nucleotides align to TRBD1. This CDR3 spans 13 amino acids. The germline gives CDR1 SEHNR, CDR2 FQNEAQ (reference sequence). The V and J ends lost 6 bases and 5 bases, in that order; junction bases with no gene match: 3. DNA of the CDR3: TGTGCCAGCAGTCCAGGGGGCGATCAGCCCCAGCATTTT. This translates into CASSPGGDQPQHF.

Concerning this clone itself: Given a much more abundant clone one base away, this may be a read error. The V and J genes are TRBV11-3 and TRBJ1-1; D call uncertain. CDR3 size: 13 residues. Trimming pared 0 bases from V and 1 base from J, leaving 3 bases between. Germline loops: CDR1 SGHNT, CDR2 YENEEA. The CDR3 is CASSLEANTEAFF. The CDR3 DNA reads TGTGCCAGCAGCTTAGAAGCGAACACTGAAGCTTTCTTT.

CDR3 nucleotides: TGTGCCAGCAGCAAAATGGGCCGACAGGCACCCTACGAGCAGTACTTC. This sequence encodes CASSKMGRQAPYEQYF. This chain links TRBV21-1 with TRBJ2-7; the table's TRBD1 call for D was not verified on the DNA. TRBV21-1 is a pseudogene segment. CDR3 length: 16 amino acids.

The rearrangement links TRBV5-1 to TRBJ1-4, with TRBD1 identical over 7 bases. This CDR3 region has 13 residues. The germline CDR1 and CDR2 sequences are SGHRS and YFSETQ. V trimming: 3 bases; J trimming: 7 bases; junction bases outside the gene matches: 3. CDR3: CASSSTGIEKLFF. In nucleotides, the CDR3 is TGCGCCAGCAGCTCGACAGGGATTGAAAAACTGTTTTTT.